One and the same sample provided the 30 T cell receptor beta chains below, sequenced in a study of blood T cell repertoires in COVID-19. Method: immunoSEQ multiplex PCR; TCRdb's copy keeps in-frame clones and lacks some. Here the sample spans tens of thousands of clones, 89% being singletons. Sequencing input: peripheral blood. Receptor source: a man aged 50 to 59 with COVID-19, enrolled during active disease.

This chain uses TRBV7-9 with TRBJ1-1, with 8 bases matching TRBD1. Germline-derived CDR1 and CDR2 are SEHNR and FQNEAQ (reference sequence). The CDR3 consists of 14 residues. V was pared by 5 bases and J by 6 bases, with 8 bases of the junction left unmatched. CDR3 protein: CASSRRTGQAEAFF. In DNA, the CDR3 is TGTGCCAGCAGCCGGCGGACAGGGCAGGCTGAAGCTTTCTTT.

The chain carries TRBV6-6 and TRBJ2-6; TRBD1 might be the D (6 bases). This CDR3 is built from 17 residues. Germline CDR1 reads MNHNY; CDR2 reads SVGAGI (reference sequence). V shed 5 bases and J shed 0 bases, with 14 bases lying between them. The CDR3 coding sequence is TGTGCCAGCAGTCTAGGGGGAAGCTACTCTGGGGCCAACGTCCTGACTTTC. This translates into CASSLGGSYSGANVLTF.

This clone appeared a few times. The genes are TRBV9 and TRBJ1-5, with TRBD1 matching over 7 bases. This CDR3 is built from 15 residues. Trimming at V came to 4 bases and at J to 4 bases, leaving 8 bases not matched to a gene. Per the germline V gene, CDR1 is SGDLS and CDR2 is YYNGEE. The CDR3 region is CASSSGGGRNQPQHF. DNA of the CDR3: TGTGCCAGCAGCTCCGGAGGGGGCAGGAATCAGCCCCAGCATTTT.

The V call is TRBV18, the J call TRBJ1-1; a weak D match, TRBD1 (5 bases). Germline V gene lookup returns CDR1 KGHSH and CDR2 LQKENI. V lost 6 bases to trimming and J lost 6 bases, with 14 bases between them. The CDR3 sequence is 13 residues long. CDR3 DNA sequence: TGTGCCAGCTCGCAGGGAGGGTGGGCTGAAGCTTTCTTT. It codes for CASSQGGWAEAFF.

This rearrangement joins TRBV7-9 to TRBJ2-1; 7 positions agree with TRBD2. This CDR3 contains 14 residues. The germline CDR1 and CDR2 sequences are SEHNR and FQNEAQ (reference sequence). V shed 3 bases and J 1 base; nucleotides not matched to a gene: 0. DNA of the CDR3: TGTGCCAGCAGCTTGGGGGGGTCCTACAATGAGCAGTTCTTC. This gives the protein CASSLGGSYNEQFF. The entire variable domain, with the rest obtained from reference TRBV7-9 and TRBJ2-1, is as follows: DTGVSQNPRHKITKRGQNVTFRCDPISEHNRLYWYRQTLGQGPEFLTYFQNEAQLEKSRLLSDRFSAERPKGSFSTLEIQRTEQGDSAMYLCASSLGGSYNEQFFGPGTRLTVL.

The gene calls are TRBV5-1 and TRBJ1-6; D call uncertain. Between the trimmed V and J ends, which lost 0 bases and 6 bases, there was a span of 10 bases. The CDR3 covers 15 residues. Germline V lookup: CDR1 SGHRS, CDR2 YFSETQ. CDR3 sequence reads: CASSLAAGVNSPLHF. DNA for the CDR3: TGCGCCAGCAGCTTGGCGGCAGGCGTTAATTCACCCCTCCACTTT.

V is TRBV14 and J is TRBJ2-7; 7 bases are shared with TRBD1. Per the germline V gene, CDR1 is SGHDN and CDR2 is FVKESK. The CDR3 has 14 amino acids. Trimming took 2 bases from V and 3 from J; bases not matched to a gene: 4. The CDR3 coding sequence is TGTGCCAGCAGCCAACGACAGGGCTTCTACGAGCAGTACTTC. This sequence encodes CASSQRQGFYEQYF.

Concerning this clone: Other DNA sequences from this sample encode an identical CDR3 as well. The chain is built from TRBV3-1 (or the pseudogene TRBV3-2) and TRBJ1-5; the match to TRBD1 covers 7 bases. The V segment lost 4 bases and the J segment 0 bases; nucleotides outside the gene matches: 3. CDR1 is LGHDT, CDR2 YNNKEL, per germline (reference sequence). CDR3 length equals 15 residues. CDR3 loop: CASSLGTASNQPQHF. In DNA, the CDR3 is TGTGCCAGCAGCCTGGGGACAGCTAGCAATCAGCCCCAGCATTTT.

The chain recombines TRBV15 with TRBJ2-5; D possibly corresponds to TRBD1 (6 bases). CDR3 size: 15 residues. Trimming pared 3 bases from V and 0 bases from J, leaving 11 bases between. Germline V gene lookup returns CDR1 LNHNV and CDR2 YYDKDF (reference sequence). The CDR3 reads CATSSYPGDQETQYF. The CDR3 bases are TGTGCCACCAGCAGTTACCCAGGGGACCAAGAGACCCAGTACTTC.

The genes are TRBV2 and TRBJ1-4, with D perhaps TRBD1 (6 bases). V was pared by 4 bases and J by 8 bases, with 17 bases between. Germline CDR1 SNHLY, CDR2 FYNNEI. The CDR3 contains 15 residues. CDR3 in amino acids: CASSVLLGQGEKLFF. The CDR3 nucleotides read TGTGCCAGCAGTGTTTTATTAGGCCAGGGGGAAAAACTGTTTTTT.

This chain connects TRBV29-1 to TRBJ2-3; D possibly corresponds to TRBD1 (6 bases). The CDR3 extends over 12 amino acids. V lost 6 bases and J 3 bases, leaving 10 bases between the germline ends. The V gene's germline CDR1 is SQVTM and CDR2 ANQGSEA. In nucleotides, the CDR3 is TGCAGCGTGCGGCAGGGGACAGATACGCAGTATTTT. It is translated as CSVRQGTDTQYF.

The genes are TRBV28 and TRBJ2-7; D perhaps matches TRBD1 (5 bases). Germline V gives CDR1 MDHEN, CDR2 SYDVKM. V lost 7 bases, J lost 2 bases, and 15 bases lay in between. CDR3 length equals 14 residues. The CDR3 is CASTPWQGPYEQYF. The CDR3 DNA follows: TGTGCCAGCACCCCGTGGCAGGGTCCCTACGAGCAGTACTTC.

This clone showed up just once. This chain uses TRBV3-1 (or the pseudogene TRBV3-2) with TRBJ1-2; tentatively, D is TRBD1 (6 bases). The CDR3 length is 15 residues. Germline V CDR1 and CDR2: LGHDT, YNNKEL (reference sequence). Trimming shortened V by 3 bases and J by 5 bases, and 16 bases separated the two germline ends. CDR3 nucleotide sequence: TGTGCCAGCAGCCAGGGGTGGGGGCAGGGGTATGGCTACACCTTC. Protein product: CASSQGWGQGYGYTF.

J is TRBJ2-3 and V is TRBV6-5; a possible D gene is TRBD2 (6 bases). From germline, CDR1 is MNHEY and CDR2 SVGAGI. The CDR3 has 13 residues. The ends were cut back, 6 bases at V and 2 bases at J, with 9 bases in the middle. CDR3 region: CASRGDFTDTQYF. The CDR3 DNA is TGTGCCAGCAGAGGGGACTTCACAGATACGCAGTATTTT.

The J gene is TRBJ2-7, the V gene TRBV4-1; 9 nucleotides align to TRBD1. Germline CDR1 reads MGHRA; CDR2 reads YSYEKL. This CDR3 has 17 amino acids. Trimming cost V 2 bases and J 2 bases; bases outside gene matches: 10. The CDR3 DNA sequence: TGCGCCAGCAGCCAAACCGGACAGGGGAACCCGCCCTACGAGCAGTACTTC. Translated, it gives CASSQTGQGNPPYEQYF.

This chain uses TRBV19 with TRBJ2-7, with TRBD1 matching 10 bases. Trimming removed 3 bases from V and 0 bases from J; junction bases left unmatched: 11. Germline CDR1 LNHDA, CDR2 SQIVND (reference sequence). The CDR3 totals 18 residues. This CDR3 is CASSILPGQGISSYEQYF. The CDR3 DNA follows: TGTGCCAGTAGTATCCTTCCGGGACAGGGGATAAGCTCCTACGAGCAGTACTTC. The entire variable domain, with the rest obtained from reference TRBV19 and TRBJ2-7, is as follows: DGGITQSPKYLFRKEGQNVTLSCEQNLNHDAMYWYRQDPGQGLRLIYYSQIVNDFQKGDIAEGYSVSREKKESFPLTVTSAQKNPTAFYLCASSILPGQGISSYEQYFGPGTRLTVT.

Written as DNA, the CDR3 is TGTGCCAGCAGCTTAGTAGGACTAGCGGGGGGGTACAATGAGCAGTTCTTC. This codes for CASSLVGLAGGYNEQFF. V gene TRBV7-2 combines with J gene TRBJ2-1, with 15 bases fitting TRBD2. V was pared by 1 base and J by 4 bases, with 2 bases of the junction left unmatched. This CDR3 region has 17 residues. CDR1 is SGHTA and CDR2 is FQGNSA in the germline V gene.

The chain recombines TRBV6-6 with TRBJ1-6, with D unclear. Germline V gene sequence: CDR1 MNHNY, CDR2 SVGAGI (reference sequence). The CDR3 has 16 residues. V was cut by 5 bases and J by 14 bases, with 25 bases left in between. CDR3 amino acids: CASSAPSLFKIQALHF. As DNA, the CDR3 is TGTGCCAGCAGTGCGCCTTCGTTGTTCAAAATTCAGGCCCTCCACTTT.

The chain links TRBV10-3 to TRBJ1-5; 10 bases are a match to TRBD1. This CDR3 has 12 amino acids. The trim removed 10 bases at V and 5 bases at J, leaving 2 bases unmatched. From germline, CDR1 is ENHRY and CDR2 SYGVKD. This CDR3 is CATGQGDQPQHF. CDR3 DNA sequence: TGTGCCACCGGACAGGGGGATCAGCCCCAGCATTTT.

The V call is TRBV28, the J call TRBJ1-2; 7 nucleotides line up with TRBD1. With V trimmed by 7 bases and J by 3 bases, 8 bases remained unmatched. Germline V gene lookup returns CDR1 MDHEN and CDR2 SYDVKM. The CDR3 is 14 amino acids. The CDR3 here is CASIQGGEDYGYTF. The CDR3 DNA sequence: TGTGCCAGCATTCAGGGGGGCGAAGACTATGGCTACACCTTC.

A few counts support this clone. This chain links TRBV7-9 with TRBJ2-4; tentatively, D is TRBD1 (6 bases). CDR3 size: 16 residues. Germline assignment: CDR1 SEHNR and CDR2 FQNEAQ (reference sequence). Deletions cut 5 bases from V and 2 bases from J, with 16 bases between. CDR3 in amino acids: CASSPQWGLSKNIQYF. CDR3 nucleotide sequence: TGTGCCAGCAGCCCCCAATGGGGGCTTTCCAAAAACATTCAGTACTTC. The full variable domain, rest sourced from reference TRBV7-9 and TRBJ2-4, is DTGVSQNPRHKITKRGQNVTFRCDPISEHNRLYWYRQTLGQGPEFLTYFQNEAQLEKSRLLSDRFSAERPKGSFSTLEIQRTEQGDSAMYLCASSPQWGLSKNIQYFGAGTRLSVL.

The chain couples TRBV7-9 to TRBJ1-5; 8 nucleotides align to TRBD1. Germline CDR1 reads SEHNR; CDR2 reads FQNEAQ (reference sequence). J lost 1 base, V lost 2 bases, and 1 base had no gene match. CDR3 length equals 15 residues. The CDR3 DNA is TGTGCCAGCAGCTTACAGGGGGCAAGCAATCAGCCCCAGCATTTT. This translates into CASSLQGASNQPQHF.

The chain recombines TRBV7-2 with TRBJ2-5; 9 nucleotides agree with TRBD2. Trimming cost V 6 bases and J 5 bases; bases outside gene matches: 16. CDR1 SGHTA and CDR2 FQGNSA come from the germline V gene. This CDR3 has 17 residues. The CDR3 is CASRFVGKLAGGETQYF. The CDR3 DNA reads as TGTGCCAGCAGGTTTGTGGGGAAACTAGCGGGTGGGGAGACCCAGTACTTC.

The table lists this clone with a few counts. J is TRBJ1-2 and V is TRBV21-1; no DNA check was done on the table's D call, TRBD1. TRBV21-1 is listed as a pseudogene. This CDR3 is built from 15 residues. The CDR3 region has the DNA TGTGCCAGCAGCATAGAGGGACAGGCCCGAAATGGCTACACCTTC. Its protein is CASSIEGQARNGYTF.

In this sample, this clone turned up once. The CDR3 protein is CASSFPRGDSTDTQYF. The CDR3 region has the DNA TGTGCCAGCAGCTTCCCACGGGGGGACTCCACAGATACGCAGTATTTT. This chain connects TRBV5-4 to TRBJ2-3, with 7 positions matching TRBD2. The CDR3 has 16 residues. Trimming at V came to 2 bases and at J to 2 bases, leaving 8 bases not matched to a gene. In germline, CDR1 is SGHNT, CDR2 YYREEE (reference sequence).

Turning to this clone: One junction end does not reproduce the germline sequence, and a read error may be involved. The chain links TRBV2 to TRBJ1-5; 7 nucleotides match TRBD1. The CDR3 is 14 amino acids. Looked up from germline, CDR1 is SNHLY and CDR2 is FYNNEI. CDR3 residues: CASSAHRGNQPQHF. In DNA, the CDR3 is TGTGCCAGCAGCGCCCACAGGGGCAACCAGCCCCAGCATTTT.

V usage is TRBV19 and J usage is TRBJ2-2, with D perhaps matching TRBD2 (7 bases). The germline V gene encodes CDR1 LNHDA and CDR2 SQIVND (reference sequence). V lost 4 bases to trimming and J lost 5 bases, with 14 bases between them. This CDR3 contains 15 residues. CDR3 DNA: TGTGCCAGTAGTAACCGGGGGGCCCGGACCGGGGAGCTGTTTTTT. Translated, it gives CASSNRGARTGELFF.

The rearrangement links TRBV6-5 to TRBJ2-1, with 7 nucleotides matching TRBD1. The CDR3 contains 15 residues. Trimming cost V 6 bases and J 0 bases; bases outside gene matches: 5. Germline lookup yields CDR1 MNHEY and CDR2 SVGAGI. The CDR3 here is CASSSGQNSYNEQFF. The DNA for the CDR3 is TGTGCCAGCAGCTCGGGACAGAACTCCTACAATGAGCAGTTCTTC.

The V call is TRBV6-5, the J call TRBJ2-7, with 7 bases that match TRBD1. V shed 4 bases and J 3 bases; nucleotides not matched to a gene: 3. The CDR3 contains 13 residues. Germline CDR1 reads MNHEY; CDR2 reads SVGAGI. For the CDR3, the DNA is TGTGCCAGCAGTTCGGACAGGCTCTACGAGCAGTACTTC. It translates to CASSSDRLYEQYF.

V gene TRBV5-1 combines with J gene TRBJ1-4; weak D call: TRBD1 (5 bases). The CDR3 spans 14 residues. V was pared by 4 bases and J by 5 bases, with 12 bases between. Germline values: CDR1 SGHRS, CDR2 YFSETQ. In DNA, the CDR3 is TGCGCCAGCAGCCCCGGGGGGTACAATGAAAAACTGTTTTTT. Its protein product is CASSPGGYNEKLFF.